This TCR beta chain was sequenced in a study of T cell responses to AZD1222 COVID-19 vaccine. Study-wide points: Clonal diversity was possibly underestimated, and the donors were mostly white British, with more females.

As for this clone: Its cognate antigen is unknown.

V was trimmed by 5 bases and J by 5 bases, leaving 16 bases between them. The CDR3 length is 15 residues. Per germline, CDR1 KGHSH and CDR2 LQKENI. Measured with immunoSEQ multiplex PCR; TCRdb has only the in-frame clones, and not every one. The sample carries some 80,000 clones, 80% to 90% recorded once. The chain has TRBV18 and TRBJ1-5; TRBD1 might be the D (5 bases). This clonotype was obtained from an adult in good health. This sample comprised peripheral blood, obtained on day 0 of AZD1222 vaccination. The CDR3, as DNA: TGTGCCAGCTCAGACGACAGAAGGGAGTATCAGCCCCAGCATTTT. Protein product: CASSDDRREYQPQHF.